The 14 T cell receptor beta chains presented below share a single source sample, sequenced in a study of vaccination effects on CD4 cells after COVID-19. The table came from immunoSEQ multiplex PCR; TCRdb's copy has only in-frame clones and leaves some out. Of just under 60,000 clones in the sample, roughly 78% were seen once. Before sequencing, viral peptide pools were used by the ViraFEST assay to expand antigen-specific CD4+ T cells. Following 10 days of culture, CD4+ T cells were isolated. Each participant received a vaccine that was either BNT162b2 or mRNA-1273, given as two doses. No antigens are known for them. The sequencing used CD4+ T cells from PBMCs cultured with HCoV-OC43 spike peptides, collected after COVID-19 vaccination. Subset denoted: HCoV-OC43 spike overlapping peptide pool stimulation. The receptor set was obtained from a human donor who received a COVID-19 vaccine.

The CDR3 sequence: CATSDFFATEAFF. The DNA for the CDR3 is TGTGCCACCAGTGATTTTTTTGCGACTGAAGCTTTCTTT. This chain joins TRBV24-1 and TRBJ1-1; no clear D. CDR1 and CDR2 (germline): KGHDR, SFDVKD. The CDR3 has 13 residues. Trimming removed 1 base at V and 5 bases at J, with 7 bases between.

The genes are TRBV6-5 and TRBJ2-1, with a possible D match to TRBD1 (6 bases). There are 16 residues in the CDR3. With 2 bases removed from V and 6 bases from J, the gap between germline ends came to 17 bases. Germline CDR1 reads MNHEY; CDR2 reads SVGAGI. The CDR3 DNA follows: TGTGCCAGCAGTTACATCAGGGGAAGGTATGGCAATGAGCAGTTCTTC. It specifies CASSYIRGRYGNEQFF.

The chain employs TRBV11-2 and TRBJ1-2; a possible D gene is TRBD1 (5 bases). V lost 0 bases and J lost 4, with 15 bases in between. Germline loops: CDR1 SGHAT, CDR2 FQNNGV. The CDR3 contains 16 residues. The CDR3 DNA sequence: TGTGCCAGCAGCTTAGATATGGGGGTTATGGGCTATGGCTACACCTTC. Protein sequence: CASSLDMGVMGYGYTF.

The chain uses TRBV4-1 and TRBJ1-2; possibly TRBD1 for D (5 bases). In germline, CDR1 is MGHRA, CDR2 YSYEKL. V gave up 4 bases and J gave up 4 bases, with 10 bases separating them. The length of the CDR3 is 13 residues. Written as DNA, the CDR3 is TGCGCCAGCAGCCCCCAGGGATCCTATGGCTACACCTTC. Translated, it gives CASSPQGSYGYTF.

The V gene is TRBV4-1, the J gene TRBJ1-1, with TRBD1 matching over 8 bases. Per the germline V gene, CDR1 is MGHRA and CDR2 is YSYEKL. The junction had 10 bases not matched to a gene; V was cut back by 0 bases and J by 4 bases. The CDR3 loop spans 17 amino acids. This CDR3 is CASSQEAWTGRGTEAFF. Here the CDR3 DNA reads TGCGCCAGCAGCCAAGAAGCTTGGACAGGGAGAGGCACTGAAGCTTTCTTT.

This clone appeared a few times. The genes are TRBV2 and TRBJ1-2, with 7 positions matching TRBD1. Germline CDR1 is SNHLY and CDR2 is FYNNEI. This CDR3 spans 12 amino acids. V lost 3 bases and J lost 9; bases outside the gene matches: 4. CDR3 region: CASSDRDSCYTF. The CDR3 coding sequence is TGTGCCAGCAGTGACAGGGACAGTTGCTACACCTTC.

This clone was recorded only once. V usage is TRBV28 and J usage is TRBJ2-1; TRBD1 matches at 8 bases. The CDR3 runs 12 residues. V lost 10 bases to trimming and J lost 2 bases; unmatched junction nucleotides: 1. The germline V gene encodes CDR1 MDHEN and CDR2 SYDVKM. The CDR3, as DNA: TGTGCCACGGGACAGGCCTACAATGAGCAGTTCTTC. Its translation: CATGQAYNEQFF.

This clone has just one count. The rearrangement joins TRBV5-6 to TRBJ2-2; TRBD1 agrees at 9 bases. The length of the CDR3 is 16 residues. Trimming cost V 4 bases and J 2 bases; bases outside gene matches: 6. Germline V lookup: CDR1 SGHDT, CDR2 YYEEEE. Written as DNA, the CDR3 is TGTGCCAGCAGCCAGATGGACAGGGGAAACACCGGGGAGCTGTTTTTT. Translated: CASSQMDRGNTGELFF.

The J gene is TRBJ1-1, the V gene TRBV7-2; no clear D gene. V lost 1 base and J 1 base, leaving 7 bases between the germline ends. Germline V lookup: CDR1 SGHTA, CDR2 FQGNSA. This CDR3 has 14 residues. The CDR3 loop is CASSLEYSNTEAFF. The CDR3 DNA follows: TGTGCCAGCAGCTTAGAGTACTCGAACACTGAAGCTTTCTTT. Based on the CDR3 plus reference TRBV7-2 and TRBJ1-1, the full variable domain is GAGVSQSPSNKVTEKGKDVELRCDPISGHTALYWYRQSLGQGLEFLIYFQGNSAPDKSGLPSDRFSAERTGGSVSTLTIQRTQQEDSAVYLCASSLEYSNTEAFFGQGTRLTVV.

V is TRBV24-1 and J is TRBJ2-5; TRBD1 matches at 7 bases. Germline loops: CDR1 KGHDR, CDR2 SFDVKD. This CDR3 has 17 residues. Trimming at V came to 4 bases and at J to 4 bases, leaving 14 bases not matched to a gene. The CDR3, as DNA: TGTGCCACCAGTGACAATTCCGGGACAGAGAGGAGAGAGACCCAGTACTTC. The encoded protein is CATSDNSGTERRETQYF.

The CDR3 loop reads CASSPRVETYGYTF. The CDR3 nucleotides read TGCGCCAGCAGCCCCAGGGTAGAAACCTATGGCTACACCTTC. The chain links TRBV5-1 to TRBJ1-2; perhaps TRBD1 as D (5 bases). CDR3 size: 14 residues. Deletions cut 4 bases from V and 4 bases from J, with 14 bases between. Germline assignment: CDR1 SGHRS and CDR2 YFSETQ. Drawing the rest from reference TRBV5-1 and TRBJ1-2, the complete variable domain is KAGVTQTPRYLIKTRGQQVTLSCSPISGHRSVSWYQQTPGQGLQFLFEYFSETQRNKGNFPGRFSGRQFSNSRSEMNVSTLELGDSALYLCASSPRVETYGYTFGSGTRLTVV.

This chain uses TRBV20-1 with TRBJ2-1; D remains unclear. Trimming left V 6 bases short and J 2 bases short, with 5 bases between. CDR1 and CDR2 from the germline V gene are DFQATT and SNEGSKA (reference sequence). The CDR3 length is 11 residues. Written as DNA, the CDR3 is TGCAGTGCCAGGACCTACAATGAGCAGTTCTTC. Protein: CSARTYNEQFF.

CDR3 amino acids: CASSQDLPGGNTGELFF. The DNA of the CDR3 is TGTGCCAGCAGCCAAGATCTTCCAGGGGGCAACACCGGGGAGCTGTTTTTT. The chain joins TRBV4-2 to TRBJ2-2; 8 nucleotides align to TRBD1. The CDR3 length is 17 residues. CDR1 LGHNA and CDR2 YNFKEQ come from the germline V gene. The junction had 5 bases not matched to a gene; V was cut back by 0 bases and J by 2 bases.

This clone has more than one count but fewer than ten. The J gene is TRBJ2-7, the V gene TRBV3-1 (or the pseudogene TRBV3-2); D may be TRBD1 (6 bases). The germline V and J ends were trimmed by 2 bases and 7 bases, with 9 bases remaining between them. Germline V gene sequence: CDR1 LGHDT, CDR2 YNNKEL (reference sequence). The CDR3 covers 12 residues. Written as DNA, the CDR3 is TGTGCCAGCAGCCAAAGACAGGTAGAGCAGTACGTC. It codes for CASSQRQVEQYV.